The 21 T cell receptor beta chains reported below all come from one sample, sequenced in a study of blood T cell repertoires in COVID-19. TCRdb's copy holds only in-frame clones and misses some; the assay was immunoSEQ multiplex PCR. The sample has roughly 71,000 clones, just over 85% seen once; the top ten hold less than 2.5%. The sample was peripheral blood. These receptors originate from a man between 25 and 39 years old with acute or convalescent COVID-19.

The J gene is TRBJ1-2, the V gene TRBV30; D is possibly TRBD1 (5 bases). Germline V gives CDR1 GTSNPN, CDR2 SVGIG (reference sequence). Trimming left V 2 bases short and J 4 bases short, with 14 bases between. This CDR3 is 14 amino acids long. CDR3 sequence: CAWSTGHMGYGYTF. In nucleotides, the CDR3 is TGTGCCTGGAGTACAGGCCACATGGGCTATGGCTACACCTTC.

This rearrangement joins TRBV5-1 to TRBJ2-1; 9 positions agree with TRBD1. Germline V gives CDR1 SGHRS, CDR2 YFSETQ. The CDR3 is 14 amino acids. Unmatched junction bases numbered 5, after V lost 2 bases and J lost 8 bases. CDR3 residues: CASSLLDRGDEQFF. The CDR3 bases are TGCGCCAGCAGCTTACTGGACAGGGGTGATGAGCAGTTCTTC.

The chain links TRBV2 to TRBJ2-2, with TRBD1 as a possible D gene (5 bases). CDR1 and CDR2 from the germline V gene are SNHLY and FYNNEI. This CDR3 comprises 15 residues. Trimming stripped 6 bases from V and 1 base from J, with 12 bases between. CDR3 nucleotides: TGTGCCAGCAGGGCGAACAGGTTGAACACCGGGGAGCTGTTTTTT. Amino acid sequence: CASRANRLNTGELFF.

The chain carries TRBV18 and TRBJ1-3; D may be TRBD1 (5 bases). The CDR3 has 15 residues. Trimming removed 5 bases at V and 0 bases at J, with 11 bases between. The germline V gene has CDR1 KGHSH and CDR2 LQKENI. CDR3 nucleotide sequence: TGTGCCAGCTCAGAGCAGGGTAGCTCTGGAAACACCATATATTTT. It specifies CASSEQGSSGNTIYF.

V and J are TRBV27 and TRBJ2-2; TRBD1 might be the D (6 bases). This CDR3 has 17 amino acids. Looked up from germline, CDR1 is MNHEY and CDR2 is SMNVEV (reference sequence). V was clipped by 0 bases and J by 7 bases, with 18 bases between them. The CDR3 loop is CASSLSAFRGLDGELFF. The CDR3 region has the DNA TGTGCCAGCAGTTTATCGGCATTCAGGGGATTGGACGGGGAGCTGTTTTTT.

The CDR3: CASKRDTEAFF. CDR3 DNA: TGTGCCAGCAAGAGAGACACTGAAGCTTTCTTT. This chain joins TRBV6-6 and TRBJ1-1, with unresolved D. The CDR3 is 11 residues long. Trimming removed 7 bases from V and 3 bases from J, with 6 bases in between. CDR1 and CDR2 from the germline V gene are MNHNY and SVGAGI (reference sequence).

This clone was seen a few times. This sequence joins TRBV13 and TRBJ1-2; tentatively, D is TRBD1 (6 bases). The V end was cut by 4 bases, the J end by 7 bases, with 19 bases between. This CDR3 is built from 15 residues. Germline assignment: CDR1 PRHDT and CDR2 FYEKMQ (reference sequence). DNA of the CDR3: TGTGCCAGCAGCTCCTCCAACAGGGCCTCTGGTGGCTACACCTTC. It translates to CASSSSNRASGGYTF. Together with reference TRBV13 and TRBJ1-2, the CDR3 gives the full variable domain: AAGVIQSPRHLIKEKRETATLKCYPIPRHDTVYWYQQGPGQDPQFLISFYEKMQSDKGSIPDRFSAQQFSDYHSELNMSSLELGDSALYFCASSSSNRASGGYTFGSGTRLTVV.

The chain is built from TRBV5-1 and TRBJ2-2; 7 bases match TRBD1. Germline V gene lookup returns CDR1 SGHRS and CDR2 YFSETQ. V was pared by 3 bases and J by 2 bases, with 4 bases of the junction left unmatched. CDR3 length: 15 amino acids. Here the CDR3 reads CASSSTGINTGELFF. The CDR3 region has the DNA TGCGCCAGCAGCTCGACAGGGATTAACACCGGGGAGCTGTTTTTT.

The V call is TRBV7-3, the J call TRBJ2-4; perhaps TRBD2 as D (6 bases). CDR1 SGHTA and CDR2 FQGTGA come from the germline V gene. Trimming took 4 bases from V and 4 from J, leaving 8 bases between them. The length of the CDR3 is 13 residues. The CDR3 sequence is CASSWDSKNIQYF. The CDR3 DNA reads TGTGCCAGCAGCTGGGACTCAAAAAACATTCAGTACTTC.

The table lists this clone with a count of one. The DNA of the CDR3 is TGCGCCAGCAGCCAAGACAGGTCAGGAAACACCATATATTTT. Its translation is CASSQDRSGNTIYF. The chain combines TRBV4-3 with TRBJ1-3; D gene unclear. Per germline, CDR1 LGHNA and CDR2 YSLEER. This CDR3 spans 14 amino acids. V was pared by 0 bases and J by 4 bases, with 7 bases between.

This chain connects TRBV7-9 to TRBJ1-1, with 8 bases identical to TRBD1. The CDR3 is 17 residues long. In germline, CDR1 is SEHNR, CDR2 FQNEAQ (reference sequence). V shed 5 bases and J 3 bases; nucleotides not matched to a gene: 14. The CDR3 sequence: CASSHDRGWIEDTEAFF. In DNA form, the CDR3 reads TGTGCCAGCAGCCATGACAGGGGTTGGATTGAGGACACTGAAGCTTTCTTT.

This chain connects TRBV10-2 to TRBJ2-7, with D possibly TRBD2 on 6 matching bases. V shed 3 bases and J shed 1 base, with 13 bases lying between them. The length of the CDR3 is 15 residues. The V gene's germline CDR1 is WSHSY and CDR2 SAAADI. The CDR3, as DNA: TGCGCCAGCAGTGATCGGGGGATCGCTTCCTACGAGCAGTACGTC. It encodes CASSDRGIASYEQYV.

The chain uses TRBV18 and TRBJ1-4; 7 bases map to TRBD1. Per germline, CDR1 KGHSH and CDR2 LQKENI. V lost 3 bases to trimming and J lost 7 bases; unmatched junction nucleotides: 8. The CDR3 extends over 15 amino acids. The CDR3 nucleotides are TGTGCCAGCTCACCCTGGACAGGTGAGGGTGAAAAACTGTTTTTT. It translates to CASSPWTGEGEKLFF. Complete variable domain (other parts from reference TRBV18 and TRBJ1-4): NAGVMQNPRHLVRRRGQEARLRCSPMKGHSHVYWYRQLPEEGLKFMVYLQKENIIDESGMPKERFSAEFPKEGPSILRIQQVVRGDSAAYFCASSPWTGEGEKLFFGSGTQLSVL.

The chain joins TRBV19 to TRBJ1-4, with a tentative D call TRBD1 (6 bases). The length of the CDR3 is 15 residues. Germline V gives CDR1 LNHDA, CDR2 SQIVND (reference sequence). V lost 7 bases to trimming and J lost 0 bases, with 12 bases between them. The CDR3 coding sequence is TGTGCCAGTATTCCAGGGGACGCAACTAATGAAAAACTGTTTTTT. It encodes CASIPGDATNEKLFF.

The genes are TRBV21-1 and TRBJ2-7; the table's D call of TRBD1 was not tested on the DNA. TRBV21-1 is termed a pseudogene. The CDR3 is 19 residues long. Here the CDR3 reads CASSNAKDRGRGLAYEQYV. The CDR3 DNA reads as TGTGCCAGCAGCAACGCCAAGGACAGGGGAAGGGGCCTCGCTTACGAGCAGTACGTC.

This clone was observed a single time. The V gene is TRBV7-2, the J gene TRBJ2-1, with 8 bases identical to TRBD2. The ends lost 5 bases at V and 7 bases at J; junction bases unmatched: 10. The CDR3 runs to 15 residues. Germline assignment: CDR1 SGHTA and CDR2 FQGNSA. This CDR3 is CASSRAGGAGNEQFF. The CDR3 DNA reads as TGTGCCAGCAGCCGGGCCGGGGGGGCAGGTAATGAGCAGTTCTTC.

The chain uses TRBV10-3 and TRBJ2-3; 11 bases match TRBD2. The CDR3 contains 16 residues. V lost 11 bases to trimming and J lost 4 bases; unmatched junction nucleotides: 14. CDR1 and CDR2 from the germline V gene are ENHRY and SYGVKD. CDR3 nucleotides: TGTGCCGCCAGAACAACCGGGACTAGCGGTGCAGATACGCAGTATTTT. It specifies CAARTTGTSGADTQYF.

This chain uses TRBV28 with TRBJ1-2; D call uncertain. Germline CDR1 MDHEN, CDR2 SYDVKM. Trimming removed 5 bases at V and 0 bases at J, with 7 bases between. This CDR3 is 13 amino acids long. CDR3 in amino acids: CASSSPSNYGYTF. Here the CDR3 DNA reads TGTGCCAGCAGTAGCCCCTCTAACTATGGCTACACCTTC.

The chain uses TRBV4-3 and TRBJ1-2, with 12 bases matching TRBD1. After removal of 1 base from V and 5 bases from J, the junction contained 8 bases not matched to a gene. Germline CDR1 reads LGHNA; CDR2 reads YSLEER. The CDR3 has 17 residues. Here the CDR3 DNA reads TGCGCCAGCAGCCAAGCCGGGACAGGGGGCGCCGGATATGGCTACACCTTC. This translates into CASSQAGTGGAGYGYTF.

The genes are TRBV6-5 and TRBJ2-1; possible D gene TRBD2, 5 bases. Germline V lookup: CDR1 MNHEY, CDR2 SVGAGI. The V and J ends lost 2 bases and 8 bases respectively, with 16 bases between them. The CDR3 extends over 15 amino acids. CDR3 in amino acids: CASSYTDSAADEQFF. The CDR3, as DNA: TGTGCCAGCAGTTACACGGACTCCGCCGCGGATGAGCAGTTCTTC.

The chain links TRBV7-2 to TRBJ1-1; no definite D call. This CDR3 is built from 14 residues. Germline lookup yields CDR1 SGHTA and CDR2 FQGNSA. V lost 5 bases and J lost 1, with 11 bases in between. The CDR3 sequence is CASSRGRTNTEAFF. CDR3 in DNA: TGTGCCAGCAGCCGCGGGAGGACGAACACTGAAGCTTTCTTT.